These 29 T cell receptor beta chains share one sample of origin, sequenced in a study of cytomegalovirus exposure and HLA in healthy donors. 60 Vbeta and 13 Jbeta primers were used in PCR. The repertoire was sequenced with immunoSEQ multiplex PCR; TCRdb's copy has only in-frame clones and lacks some. The sample yields fewer than 250,000 clones, roughly four fifths seen once. The sequencing sample was made of PBMCs. These receptors were collected from a man aged 40-49 years in good health and CMV-seropositive.

The genes are TRBV6-5 and TRBJ1-2, with D perhaps matching TRBD1 (5 bases). The CDR3 runs 13 residues. V was pared by 0 bases and J by 4 bases, with 6 bases between. Germline CDR1 MNHEY, CDR2 SVGAGI. CDR3 in amino acids: CASSYSGVYGYTF. In DNA form, the CDR3 reads TGTGCCAGCAGTTACTCAGGGGTCTATGGCTACACCTTC.

The chain carries TRBV2 and TRBJ2-7; tentatively, D is TRBD1 (5 bases). Germline V gene lookup returns CDR1 SNHLY and CDR2 FYNNEI. The CDR3 runs 14 residues. V was clipped by 9 bases and J by 1 base, with 16 bases between them. DNA of the CDR3: TGTGCCAGTACCCAGGGTGGTGGGTCCTACGAGCAGTACTTC. This codes for CASTQGGGSYEQYF.

CDR3 sequence (DNA): TGTGCCAGCAGCTTGATTAGGGGGAATGAGCAGTTCTTC. This gives the protein CASSLIRGNEQFF. J is TRBJ2-1 and V is TRBV5-6; weak D call: TRBD1 (6 bases). Trimming left V 1 base short and J 7 bases short, with 9 bases between. Per germline, CDR1 SGHDT and CDR2 YYEEEE. The CDR3 is made up of 13 amino acids.

The genes are TRBV6-1 and TRBJ2-1, with TRBD2 as a possible D gene (6 bases). The ends were cut back, 3 bases at V and 2 bases at J, with 14 bases in the middle. Germline CDR1 and CDR2: MNHNS and SASEGT. The CDR3 is made up of 16 amino acids. CDR3 sequence reads: CASSDRAREPYNEQFF. The CDR3 DNA reads as TGTGCCAGCAGTGATCGGGCGCGGGAACCCTACAATGAGCAGTTCTTC.

V gene TRBV7-9 combines with J gene TRBJ2-1, with 12 bases that match TRBD2. Germline CDR1 and CDR2: SEHNR and FQNEAQ (reference sequence). V lost 5 bases, J lost 8 bases, and 10 bases stayed unmatched. The CDR3 consists of 16 residues. This CDR3 reads CASSRTSGGPPHEQFF. The CDR3 DNA reads as TGTGCCAGCAGCCGCACTAGCGGGGGGCCGCCCCATGAGCAGTTCTTC. Using reference TRBV7-9 and TRBJ2-1 for the parts outside the CDR3, the full variable domain is DTGVSQNPRHKITKRGQNVTFRCDPISEHNRLYWYRQTLGQGPEFLTYFQNEAQLEKSRLLSDRFSAERPKGSFSTLEIQRTEQGDSAMYLCASSRTSGGPPHEQFFGPGTRLTVL.

This clone was observed a few times. The V gene is TRBV2, the J gene TRBJ2-7; D call uncertain. CDR1 and CDR2 from the germline V gene are SNHLY and FYNNEI. V lost 4 bases to trimming and J lost 4 bases, with 5 bases between them. The CDR3 extends over 11 amino acids. The CDR3 reads CASSGQYEQYF. CDR3 in DNA: TGTGCCAGCAGTGGCCAGTACGAGCAGTACTTC.

This sequence joins TRBV18 and TRBJ2-7, with 8 bases aligning to TRBD1. CDR3 size: 14 residues. J lost 5 bases, V lost 6 bases, and 9 bases had no gene match. Per the germline V gene, CDR1 is KGHSH and CDR2 is LQKENI. The CDR3 reads CASSPRDRLDEQYF. The CDR3 DNA reads as TGTGCCAGCTCGCCCCGGGACAGGCTTGACGAGCAGTACTTC. The complete variable domain, with remaining parts taken from reference TRBV18 and TRBJ2-7, reads NAGVMQNPRHLVRRRGQEARLRCSPMKGHSHVYWYRQLPEEGLKFMVYLQKENIIDESGMPKERFSAEFPKEGPSILRIQQVVRGDSAAYFCASSPRDRLDEQYFGPGTRLTVT.

This chain connects TRBV4-3 to TRBJ2-2; TRBD1 is a possible D gene (6 bases). Germline CDR1 reads LGHNA; CDR2 reads YSLEER. Deletions cut 0 bases from V and 8 bases from J, with 13 bases between. CDR3 size: 15 residues. DNA of the CDR3: TGCGCCAGCAGCCAAGATCGACAGGCAATGGGGGAGCTGTTTTTT. Translated, it gives CASSQDRQAMGELFF.

The rearrangement joins TRBV5-6 to TRBJ2-7, with 14 bases matching TRBD2. Trimming removed 3 bases from V and 0 bases from J; junction bases left unmatched: 2. The CDR3 is 16 residues long. Germline values: CDR1 SGHDT, CDR2 YYEEEE. This CDR3 reads CASSSTSGRASYEQYF. The DNA for the CDR3 is TGTGCCAGCAGCTCGACTAGCGGGAGGGCCTCCTACGAGCAGTACTTC.

This clone was detected only once. The rearrangement joins TRBV7-6 to TRBJ1-6; a possible D gene is TRBD1 (5 bases). The V end lost 1 base, the J end lost 8 bases, and 12 bases lay between the germline ends. The CDR3 has 15 residues. The germline V gene has CDR1 SGHVS and CDR2 FNYEAQ. DNA of the CDR3: TGTGCCAGCAGCTTAGGGGACTCGGGCGATTCACCCCTCCACTTT. Amino acid sequence: CASSLGDSGDSPLHF.

In DNA form, the CDR3 reads TGTGCCAGCAGTTTACAGGGTCCAAACTATGGCTACACCTTC. Translation gives CASSLQGPNYGYTF. The chain combines TRBV6-5 with TRBJ1-2; D is possibly TRBD1 (6 bases). This CDR3 region has 14 residues. With 4 bases removed from V and 2 bases from J, the gap between germline ends came to 11 bases. Germline CDR1 and CDR2: MNHEY and SVGAGI.

The chain is built from TRBV5-4 and TRBJ1-1; 7 nucleotides match TRBD1. Germline loops: CDR1 SGHNT, CDR2 YYREEE (reference sequence). This CDR3 contains 13 residues. J was trimmed by 1 base and V by 6 bases; bases with no gene match: 3. CDR3 nucleotides: TGTGCCAGCATCCGGGACAGGAACACTGAAGCTTTCTTT. This encodes CASIRDRNTEAFF. The complete variable domain, with remaining parts taken from reference TRBV5-4 and TRBJ1-1, reads ETGVTQSPTHLIKTRGQQVTLRCSSQSGHNTVSWYQQALGQGPQFIFQYYREEENGRGNFPPRFSGLQFPNYSSELNVNALELDDSALYLCASIRDRNTEAFFGQGTRLTVV.

The V call is TRBV4-1, the J call TRBJ2-1; perhaps TRBD2 as D (6 bases). The CDR3 extends over 14 amino acids. Trimming pared 4 bases from V and 5 bases from J, leaving 12 bases between. Germline V CDR1 and CDR2: MGHRA, YSYEKL. CDR3 sequence reads: CASSRGTGNNEQFF. CDR3 nucleotides: TGCGCCAGCAGCCGCGGGACGGGCAACAATGAGCAGTTCTTC.

The V gene is TRBV4-3, the J gene TRBJ2-1, with 10 bases lining up with TRBD2. The germline CDR1 and CDR2 sequences are LGHNA and YSLEER. The trim removed 0 bases at V and 10 bases at J, leaving 9 bases unmatched. This CDR3 spans 16 amino acids. CDR3 in amino acids: CASSQEPLAGIGEQFF. The CDR3 coding sequence is TGCGCCAGCAGCCAAGAGCCACTAGCGGGAATAGGAGAGCAGTTCTTC.

V and J are TRBV27 and TRBJ1-5; 9 nucleotides agree with TRBD1. Germline CDR1 and CDR2: MNHEY and SMNVEV (reference sequence). This CDR3 contains 13 residues. The V and J ends lost 4 bases and 5 bases, in that order; junction bases with no gene match: 0. CDR3 sequence reads: CASSWTGDQPQHF. The CDR3 nucleotides read TGTGCCAGCAGTTGGACAGGGGATCAGCCCCAGCATTTT.

The rearrangement links TRBV7-3 to TRBJ1-6; D gene unclear. Germline assignment: CDR1 SGHTA and CDR2 FQGTGA. Trimming shortened V by 5 bases and J by 6 bases, and 14 bases separated the two germline ends. CDR3 length: 15 residues. In DNA form, the CDR3 reads TGTGCCAGCAGCGCGGACGGGAGCCTTAATTCACCCCTCCACTTT. This translates into CASSADGSLNSPLHF.

The V and J genes are TRBV28 and TRBJ2-1; D is ambiguous. The CDR3 has 12 residues. CDR1 MDHEN and CDR2 SYDVKM come from the germline V gene. V gave up 10 bases and J gave up 12 bases, with 19 bases separating them. The CDR3 loop is CAIARWVKPQFF. The CDR3 DNA is TGTGCCATAGCCCGATGGGTAAAACCGCAGTTCTTC.

This rearrangement joins TRBV5-1 to TRBJ2-7; possible D gene TRBD1, 5 bases. The CDR3 runs to 15 residues. Trimming took off 2 bases at V and 4 bases at J, with 16 bases between the two ends. Germline-derived CDR1 and CDR2 are SGHRS and YFSETQ. DNA of the CDR3: TGCGCCAGCAGCTTTCAGGGTGAACTAATGTACGAGCAGTACTTC. Encoded protein: CASSFQGELMYEQYF.

This clone was observed a few times. The rearrangement links TRBV7-9 to TRBJ1-2; 11 bases match TRBD1. This CDR3 spans 13 amino acids. Unmatched junction bases numbered 5, after V lost 6 bases and J lost 8 bases. CDR1 is SEHNR and CDR2 is FQNEAQ in the germline V gene (reference sequence). Written as DNA, the CDR3 is TGTGCCAGCAGTAAAGGGACAGGGGGGGGCTACACCTTC. It yields the protein CASSKGTGGGYTF.

The J gene is TRBJ1-2, the V gene TRBV11-2; 9 bases are shared with TRBD1. Trimming at V came to 5 bases and at J to 0 bases, leaving 13 bases not matched to a gene. This CDR3 comprises 18 residues. CDR1 is SGHAT, CDR2 FQNNGV, per germline. This CDR3 reads CASSPIARGTGPNYGYTF. The CDR3 DNA reads as TGTGCCAGCAGCCCCATAGCCCGGGGGACAGGGCCTAACTATGGCTACACCTTC. Drawing the rest from reference TRBV11-2 and TRBJ1-2, the complete variable domain is EAGVAQSPRYKIIEKRQSVAFWCNPISGHATLYWYQQILGQGPKLLIQFQNNGVVDDSQLPKDRFSAERLKGVDSTLKIQPAKLEDSAVYLCASSPIARGTGPNYGYTFGSGTRLTVV.

This chain connects TRBV5-1 to TRBJ2-2; D might be TRBD1 (5 bases). Looked up from germline, CDR1 is SGHRS and CDR2 is YFSETQ. The CDR3 sequence is 15 residues long. Trimming shortened V by 5 bases and J by 3 bases, and 14 bases separated the two germline ends. In DNA, the CDR3 is TGCGCCAGCAGAAGTCCAGGGCAGGACACCGGGGAGCTGTTTTTT. Translation: CASRSPGQDTGELFF.

This chain uses TRBV7-9 with TRBJ2-5, with TRBD2 as a possible D gene (5 bases). This CDR3 has 15 residues. V lost 5 bases to trimming and J lost 4 bases, with 17 bases between them. Per the germline V gene, CDR1 is SEHNR and CDR2 is FQNEAQ (reference sequence). The CDR3 region has the DNA TGTGCCAGCAGCCTGAGCCGAGGGAATGCAGAGACCCAGTACTTC. Translated: CASSLSRGNAETQYF.

The chain combines TRBV29-1 with TRBJ2-7; TRBD2 might be the D (7 bases). V lost 4 bases and J lost 6, with 10 bases in between. The germline V gene encodes CDR1 SQVTM and CDR2 ANQGSEA. This CDR3 region has 11 residues. The CDR3 reads CSVVGGGEQYF. The CDR3 DNA sequence: TGCAGCGTTGTAGGGGGGGGCGAGCAGTACTTC.

This clone was picked up one time. The genes are TRBV27 and TRBJ2-7; 9 bases align to TRBD1. This CDR3 is built from 14 residues. Germline V gives CDR1 MNHEY, CDR2 SMNVEV (reference sequence). The V gene end was trimmed by 5 bases and the J gene end by 4 bases; junction bases not matched to a gene: 6. CDR3 loop: CASSPQGALYEQYF. The CDR3 DNA is TGTGCCAGCAGTCCACAGGGGGCGTTATACGAGCAGTACTTC.

This chain links TRBV2 with TRBJ1-5; D gene uncertain. The V and J ends lost 1 base and 8 bases respectively, with 12 bases between them. Germline assignment: CDR1 SNHLY and CDR2 FYNNEI. This CDR3 is built from 14 residues. This chain's CDR3 is CASSEGQRSEPQHF. As DNA, the CDR3 is TGTGCCAGCAGTGAAGGGCAGCGGTCGGAGCCCCAGCATTTT.

The chain employs TRBV7-9 and TRBJ2-5; a weak D match, TRBD1 (6 bases). In germline, CDR1 is SEHNR, CDR2 FQNEAQ (reference sequence). Trimming left V 5 bases short and J 1 base short, with 14 bases between. The CDR3 is 15 residues long. The CDR3 reads CASSLQGPVQETQYF. DNA for the CDR3: TGTGCCAGCAGCCTACAGGGCCCTGTCCAAGAGACCCAGTACTTC.

The genes are TRBV18 and TRBJ2-2; TRBD1 aligns across 7 bases. Germline V lookup: CDR1 KGHSH, CDR2 LQKENI. The CDR3 spans 13 residues. Trimming removed 5 bases from V and 7 bases from J; junction bases left unmatched: 4. The CDR3: CASSGTAGGELFF. In DNA, the CDR3 is TGTGCCAGCTCAGGGACAGCCGGCGGGGAGCTGTTTTTT.

Written as DNA, the CDR3 is TGTGCCAGTAGTTCCCTTTTAGCGGGAGAAGAGACCCAGTACTTC. Protein: CASSSLLAGEETQYF. The chain employs TRBV19 and TRBJ2-5, with TRBD2 identical over 9 bases. V lost 5 bases to trimming and J lost 3 bases; unmatched junction nucleotides: 7. The CDR3 is 15 amino acids. Germline CDR1 and CDR2: LNHDA and SQIVND (reference sequence).

The chain couples TRBV11-2 to TRBJ2-2; maybe TRBD1 (5 bases). V was trimmed by 1 base and J by 7 bases, leaving 16 bases between them. There are 16 residues in the CDR3. Germline CDR1 is SGHAT and CDR2 is FQNNGV. DNA of the CDR3: TGTGCCAGCAGCTTAGGTCAAGGGGCGACGGGCGGGGAGCTGTTTTTT. Amino acids: CASSLGQGATGGELFF.